A single sample gave rise to the 15 T cell receptor beta chains below, sequenced in a study of tumor and adjacent non-tumor tissue in lung cancer. Three rounds of nested PCR, following a modified ARM-PCR protocol, produced the TCRbeta library. TCRdb ran MiXCR on the multiplex PCR reads and lists one entry per CDR3 protein. The table lists 75,000 to 95,000 distinct CDR3 sequences, more than 75% of them singletons. RNA was extracted from bulk tissue without any cell sorting. The normal lung tissue was taken more than 3 cm from the tumor edge. The specimen was distant non-tumor lung tissue. These receptors were obtained from a woman in her forties or fifties with non-small cell lung cancer.

This clonotype was seen once. The chain has TRBV4-2 and TRBJ1-2, with TRBD1 as a possible D gene (6 bases). The CDR3 has 18 amino acids. Germline lookup yields CDR1 LGHNA and CDR2 YNFKEQ. The CDR3 is CVSSQEAVRGDLNYGYTF. CDR3 coding DNA: TGTGTTAGCAGCCAAGAAGCGGTCAGGGGTGATCTGAACTATGGCTACACCTTC.

This sequence joins TRBV29-1 and TRBJ2-5; possibly TRBD2 for D (5 bases). This CDR3 spans 12 amino acids. Germline-derived CDR1 and CDR2 are SQVTM and ANQGSEA. V lost 4 bases and J 0 bases, leaving 6 bases between the germline ends. Here the CDR3 reads CSVVRDQETQYF. The CDR3 nucleotides read TGCAGCGTTGTGAGGGACCAAGAGACCCAGTACTTC.

A remark on this clonotype: One end of the junction fails to match germline, which may point to a read error. V gene TRBV11-2 combines with J gene TRBJ1-1; D unclear. Looked up from germline, CDR1 is SGHAT and CDR2 is FQNNGV. The CDR3 length is 14 residues. The CDR3 here is CAGSLLMLGTEVFF. Written as DNA, the CDR3 is TGTGCCGGCAGCTTGCTAATGCTGGGAACTGAAGTTTTTTTT.

The chain uses TRBV11-3 and TRBJ2-1; D is uncertain. V lost 4 bases and J lost 0, with 10 bases in between. The V gene's germline CDR1 is SGHNT and CDR2 YENEEA. The CDR3 runs 15 residues. CDR3 bases: TGTGCCAGCAGCTCACGCAGGAGCTCCTACAATGAGCAGTTCTTC. Protein sequence: CASSSRRSSYNEQFF.

The chain couples TRBV12-3 or TRBV12-4 to TRBJ1-5; TRBD1 is a possible D gene (6 bases). The CDR3 is made up of 16 amino acids. The chain's CDR3 is CISSPGQTVSNQPQHF. In nucleotides, the CDR3 is TGTATCAGCAGCCCGGGACAAACAGTAAGCAATCAGCCCCAGCATTTT.

As for this clonotype: As the CDR3 is not closed by the conserved phenylalanine or tryptophan, this likely results from a read error. This sequence joins TRBV11-2 and TRBJ2-7; D ambiguous. V dropped 5 bases and J dropped 4 bases, with 9 bases sitting between them. Germline values: CDR1 SGHAT, CDR2 FQNNGV. The length of the CDR3 is 12 residues. The CDR3 nucleotides read TGTGCCAGCAGCCCTCCAAGGTACGAGCAGTACTTA. Protein: CASSPPRYEQYL.

Comment on this clonotype: Its ends do not fully match the called genes, so a read error is possible. The rearrangement links TRBV6-2 or TRBV6-3 to TRBJ1-1, with 9 bases fitting TRBD1. Germline V gene lookup returns CDR1 MNHEY and CDR2 SVGEGT. This CDR3 region has 13 residues. The CDR3 region is CASSLTGGIEVFF. The CDR3 DNA sequence: TGTGCCAGCAGTCTTACAGGGGGCATTGAAGTTTTCTTT.

The chain has TRBV6-6 and TRBJ2-7; D unclear. The V gene's germline CDR1 is MNHNY and CDR2 SVGAGI (reference sequence). The CDR3 runs 12 residues. The CDR3 region has the DNA TGTGTCACCTCTTTGGTATCGGGCGAGCAGTACTTC. Translated, it gives CVTSLVSGEQYF.

The sample holds one count of this clonotype. The V call is TRBV5-1, the J call TRBJ2-2; unclear D gene. The CDR3 extends over 14 amino acids. In germline, CDR1 is SGHRS, CDR2 YFSETQ. Deletions cut 1 base from V and 7 bases from J, with 11 bases between. In DNA form, the CDR3 reads TGCGCCAGCAGCTTGCTGGGCTTCGGCGGGGAGCTGTTTTTT. This gives the protein CASSLLGFGGELFF.

Details on this clonotype: The junction departs from germline at one end; a sequencing error may be responsible. The J gene is TRBJ1-5, the V gene TRBV20-1; tentatively, D is TRBD1 (5 bases). CDR3 length: 13 residues. Germline lookup yields CDR1 DFQATT and CDR2 SNEGSKA (reference sequence). CDR3 sequence: CSAGRGYNQHQHF. The DNA for the CDR3 is TGCAGTGCTGGAAGGGGTTACAATCAGCACCAGCATTTT.

As to this clonotype: An end of the junction does not agree with germline; a read error may underlie this. The V and J genes are TRBV12-3 or TRBV12-4 and TRBJ1-1; 7 bases line up with TRBD1. This CDR3 has 15 residues. As DNA, the CDR3 is TGTACCAGCAGGGGTGCGACAGGGTCGAACACTGAAGCTTTCTTT. Its translation is CTSRGATGSNTEAFF.

The CDR3: CASSQEIGGNYGYTF. CDR3 DNA: TGTGCCAGCAGCCAAGAGATAGGGGGCAACTATGGCTACACCTTC. V usage is TRBV4-2 and J usage is TRBJ1-2, with 7 nucleotides matching TRBD1. Germline V lookup: CDR1 LGHNA, CDR2 YNFKEQ. Trimming removed 0 bases from V and 2 bases from J; junction bases left unmatched: 3. This CDR3 comprises 15 residues.

A note on this clonotype: A read error may explain this, as a much larger clone is one base away. The chain recombines TRBV11-2 with TRBJ2-1; D is perhaps TRBD1 or TRBD2 (6 bases each). CDR3 length equals 13 residues. Germline CDR1 reads SGHAT; CDR2 reads FQNNGV. CDR3 nucleotides: TGTCCCAGCAGCTTAGAGTGGGGGGCTGAGCAGTTCTTC. This codes for CPSSLEWGAEQFF.

The CDR3 loop is CANIGGDYFTSSYNEQFF. The CDR3 region has the DNA TGCGCCAATATAGGGGGGGACTACTTCACTAGCTCCTACAATGAGCAGTTCTTC. This sequence joins TRBV5-1 and TRBJ2-1; perhaps TRBD2 as D (7 bases). The CDR3 runs to 18 residues. In germline, CDR1 is SGHRS, CDR2 YFSETQ. Trimming cost V 9 bases and J 0 bases, with 25 bases left between them.

A note on this clonotype: The conserved phenylalanine or tryptophan is not found at the CDR3 terminus, so this likely reflects a read error. The chain combines TRBV12-3 or TRBV12-4 with TRBJ1-1; D call uncertain. This CDR3 has 15 amino acids. CDR3 loop: CASSLETLGNTGAFI. The CDR3 DNA is TGTGCCAGCAGTTTAGAGACCTTAGGGAACACTGGAGCTTTCATT.